Given below is one T cell receptor beta chain in context. What it recognizes is unknown. It was with random hexamers that about 0.45 to 1 ug RNA was reverse transcribed. Amplification of TCR beta CDR3 used immunoSEQ multiplex PCR across 54 Vbeta and 13 Jbeta. TCRdb analysed the immunoSEQ multiplex PCR reads with MiXCR anew, one entry per CDR3 protein. Among some 170,000 distinct CDR3 sequences listed, just under 95% were seen once. This specimen belongs to a study of CD8 T cells in Susac syndrome. Across the study: There were over five sequenced Susac syndrome patients with active disease and eight or nine in remission. Study-wide findings and caveats: The CD4+ T cell repertoires from Susac syndrome exhibited no clonal expansion.

Both CD4+ and CD8+ T cells were negatively isolated, and TEMRA cells underwent FACS enrichment. The CDR3 consists of 16 residues. V was trimmed by 0 bases and J by 2 bases, leaving 12 bases between them. CDR1 is SGDLS and CDR2 is YYNGEE in the germline V gene. The TCR was taken from a human donor with Susac syndrome. V and J are TRBV9 and TRBJ2-1, with D maybe TRBD2 (5 bases). The sequencing input was CD4+ T cells from PBMCs. The CDR3: CASSVGSSPTYNEQFF. CDR3 DNA sequence: TGTGCCAGCAGCGTAGGGTCTAGCCCTACCTACAATGAGCAGTTCTTC.